This T cell receptor beta chain was obtained from a study of OX40 agonist ivuxolimab in advanced cancers. TCRdb's copy holds only in-frame clones and misses some; the assay was immunoSEQ multiplex PCR. The repertoire holds some 66,000 clones, with roughly 87% as singletons. Germline V gene sequence: CDR1 MRHNA, CDR2 SNTAGT. V shed 2 bases and J shed 5 bases, with 24 bases lying between them. CDR3 length equals 19 residues. The rearrangement uses TRBV6-4 and TRBJ2-2, with TRBD2 as a possible D gene (6 bases). This specimen was CD4+ or CD8+ T cells sorted from blood, taken in a trial of the OX40 agonist ivuxolimab. The origin of this receptor is an adult with an advanced solid tumor such as melanoma, head and neck, liver or kidney cancer. The CDR3 sequence: CASSDAEGTTRTVTGELFF. CDR3 nucleotide sequence: TGTGCCAGCAGTGACGCGGAGGGAACGACACGGACGGTAACCGGGGAGCTGTTTTTT.